Below, one T cell receptor beta chain is given with its context. The data belong to a study of blood T cell repertoires in COVID-19. Study summary: Both acute and convalescent COVID-19 samples were obtained from the United States, Italy and Spain. PBMCs, B-cell-depleted T cells, or T cells were the source of the cDNA or gDNA that made up the material.

Categorization into cohorts depended on clinical history that participants reported. Each exposed participant met a COVID-19 case in the 2 weeks preceding study entry. Clones were read by immunoSEQ multiplex PCR, and TCRdb kept only the in-frame ones, dropping some. The sample lists 350,000 to 400,000 clones; roughly nine tenths were seen once. Per germline, CDR1 SGHVS and CDR2 FQNEAQ. With V trimmed by 1 base and J by 3 bases, 6 bases remained unmatched. The CDR3 runs 15 residues. Sequencing was performed on PBMCs or T cells enriched from blood (not recorded which). The TCR comes from a woman aged 40 to 50 who had been exposed to COVID-19. The J gene is TRBJ2-7, the V gene TRBV7-8, with TRBD2 identical over 7 bases. CDR3 nucleotide sequence: TGTGCCAGCAGCTTAGTCGGCGGGGGAGGCTACGAGCAGTACTTC. This sequence encodes CASSLVGGGGYEQYF.